The 6 T cell receptor beta chains listed next were all sequenced from one sample in a study of CD8 T cells in ankylosing spondylitis. Notes on the study in general: Seemingly characteristic of ankylosing spondylitis blood was a TCR beta motif consisting of about 8 highly homologous variants.

These receptors have no identified antigens. MiXCR, run by TCRdb on the 5' RACE reads, gives a single entry per CDR3 protein. The sample has about 440,000 distinct CDR3 sequences, 17% seen once. Sequences were obtained from blood, either unsorted or a sorted T cell fraction (not recorded which). Receptors originate from a male donor with ankylosing spondylitis.

In this sample, this clonotype turned up a few times. CDR3 sequence: CAIPLATQGLTDTQYF. CDR3 nucleotides: TGTGCCATTCCGCTGGCTACACAGGGACTAACAGATACGCAGTATTTT. The V and J genes are TRBV10-3 and TRBJ2-3, with D possibly TRBD2 on 7 matching bases. CDR1 and CDR2 from the germline V gene are ENHRY and SYGVKD. Trimming left V 9 bases short and J 3 bases short, with 22 bases between. The CDR3 is 16 residues long.

This clonotype was detected many times. V and J are TRBV21-1 and TRBJ2-7; the table's D call of TRBD2 was not tested on the DNA. TRBV21-1 constitutes a pseudogene. CDR3 length: 15 residues. The CDR3 region has the DNA TGTGCCAGCAGCAAAAGGAGGGGACCCCCATACGAGCAGTACTTC. Translation gives CASSKRRGPPYEQYF.

The chain carries TRBV6-2 or TRBV6-3 and TRBJ2-5, with D possibly matching TRBD1 (6 bases). The germline CDR1 and CDR2 sequences are MNHEY and SVGEGT. This CDR3 contains 14 residues. V gave up 4 bases and J gave up 2 bases, with 11 bases separating them. The CDR3, as DNA: TGTGCCAGCAGTTCGGACAGCAAGCAAGAGACCCAGTACTTC. Amino acids: CASSSDSKQETQYF.

V usage is TRBV20-1 and J usage is TRBJ2-3; 13 bases line up with TRBD2. V was pared by 5 bases and J by 5 bases, with 10 bases of the junction left unmatched. Per germline, CDR1 DFQATT and CDR2 SNEGSKA (reference sequence). This CDR3 spans 16 amino acids. CDR3 nucleotides: TGCAGTGCTCGACCGGGACTAGCGGGACTGGGAGATACGCAGTATTTT. Amino acids: CSARPGLAGLGDTQYF.

This clonotype was found a few times. The chain is built from TRBV29-1 and TRBJ1-5; no definite D call. The CDR3 spans 13 residues. V lost 7 bases, J lost 6 bases, and 16 bases lay in between. CDR1 and CDR2 (germline): SQVTM, ANQGSEA. In DNA, the CDR3 is TGCAGCGCTCAGACTATGAAGGGTCAGCCCCAGCATTTT. It translates to CSAQTMKGQPQHF.

CDR3 in DNA: TGTGCCAGCAGCTTGAGACAGGGGGCGATCTGGGCTAGCAATCAGCCCCAGCATTTT. Protein product: CASSLRQGAIWASNQPQHF. The chain links TRBV5-6 to TRBJ1-5; 10 bases agree with TRBD1. The CDR3 is 19 amino acids. CDR1 SGHDT and CDR2 YYEEEE come from the germline V gene. The J segment lost 0 bases and the V segment lost 1 base, leaving 10 bases of the junction unmatched.